This T cell receptor beta chain was sequenced in a study of CD8+ T cells in alopecia areata. As for the study in general: People stayed on tofacitinib for 6 to 18 months, then stopped the drug for 6 months.

Extracted from the samples, RNA was reverse transcribed into cDNA to serve as the sequencing template. Clones were sequenced by immunoSEQ multiplex PCR, and TCRdb holds only the in-frame ones, with some missing. The data show nearly 200,000 clones, 55% to 75% seen once. Noted treatment: oral pan-JAK inhibitor, 5-10 mg twice daily. Peripheral blood, together with lesional scalp punch biopsies, was collected from alopecia areata patients. This clonotype originated in a human donor with alopecia areata. The sample here was CD4+ T cells sorted from blood, taken at week 24, from a patient treated with tofacitinib.

The CDR3 nucleotides read TGTGCCAGCAGCTTTGGGGGGATCAATCAGCCCCAGCATTTT. Translated, it gives CASSFGGINQPQHF. The V call is TRBV7-9, the J call TRBJ1-5, with D perhaps TRBD1 (5 bases). Germline CDR1 is SEHNR and CDR2 is FQNEAQ (reference sequence). The germline V and J ends were trimmed by 3 bases and 3 bases, with 9 bases remaining between them. CDR3 length: 14 residues.